This is a list of T cell receptor beta chains from one sample in a study of blood T cell repertoires in COVID-19. Sequencing was performed with immunoSEQ multiplex PCR; in TCRdb, only in-frame clones are kept and a portion is missing. The sample lists 120,000 or so clones, about nine tenths occurring once. Sequenced input: peripheral blood. The receptors come from a man aged 50 or older with active COVID-19. The CDR3 runs from the conserved cysteine through the conserved F or W. The order of the fields is D gene, J gene, clone size, V gene, CDR3 DNA, CDR3 protein. A D gene is named only where the DNA matches it firmly. Size is omitted from some rows. Given values are once, few, many or a class for expanded clones.

D: NA
J: TRBJ1-1
size: NA
V: TRBV27
DNA: TGTGCCAGCAGTCCACATTTGAGGTTTGAGGAAGCTTTCTTT
CDR3: CASSPHLRFEEAFF

D: NA
J: TRBJ2-3
size: NA
V: TRBV18
DNA: TGTGCCAGCTCACCCAGGCGCACAGATACGCAGTATTTT
CDR3: CASSPRRTDTQYF

D: NA
J: TRBJ2-3
size: NA
V: TRBV5-8
DNA: TGTGCCAGCAGCTTTATTAGGGAGCGAGCAGATACGCAGTATTTT
CDR3: CASSFIRERADTQYF

D: TRBD1
J: TRBJ2-1
size: NA
V: TRBV18
DNA: TGTGCCAGCTCACCAATTGCCAGGGGGTACAATGAGCAGTTCTTC
CDR3: CASSPIARGYNEQFF

D: NA
J: TRBJ2-2
size: NA
V: TRBV5-1
DNA: TGCGCCAGCAGCTTTGCCCAAGCCCCGAACACCGGGGAGCTGTTTTTT
CDR3: CASSFAQAPNTGELFF

D: TRBD2
J: TRBJ2-1
size: NA
V: TRBV27
DNA: TGTGCCAGCAGTACGAAGCGGGGGGGCCGGGATGAGCAGTTCTTC
CDR3: CASSTKRGGRDEQFF

D: NA
J: TRBJ1-2
size: NA
V: TRBV6-5
DNA: TGTGCCAGCTCCCCAGGGGACATAAACTATGGCTACACCTTC
CDR3: CASSPGDINYGYTF

D: TRBD2
J: TRBJ2-3
size: NA
V: TRBV2
DNA: TGTGCCAGCACCCCGGAGAGCGGGAGAGGCACAGATACGCAGTATTTT
CDR3: CASTPESGRGTDTQYF

D: NA
J: TRBJ1-2
size: NA
V: TRBV25-1
DNA: TGTGCCAGCAGTGAAACAGGGAAGGATGGCTACACCTTC
CDR3: CASSETGKDGYTF

D: NA
J: TRBJ1-2
size: NA
V: TRBV2
DNA: TGTGCCAGCAGTATCAGGGAAGGCTACACCTTC
CDR3: CASSIREGYTF

D: NA
J: TRBJ2-1
size: NA
V: TRBV19
DNA: TGTGCCAGTAGTGTGCGTGGGCGTTTGGCGTACAATGAGCAGTTCTTC
CDR3: CASSVRGRLAYNEQFF

D: NA
J: TRBJ1-5
size: NA
V: TRBV11-2
DNA: TGTGCCAGCAGCTTTGGGTCAGGGCCCCATCAGCCCCAGCATTTT
CDR3: CASSFGSGPHQPQHF

D: TRBD1
J: TRBJ2-1
size: NA
V: TRBV2
DNA: TGTGCCAGCAGCACGACAGGGGACAATGAGCAGTTCTTC
CDR3: CASSTTGDNEQFF

D: TRBD1
J: TRBJ2-7
size: NA
V: TRBV11-2
DNA: TGTGCCAGCAGCTTAGGGACAGGAGATACCTACGAGCAGTACTTC
CDR3: CASSLGTGDTYEQYF

D: TRBD1
J: TRBJ2-3
size: once
V: TRBV11-3
DNA: TGTGCCACGGCGAGGACAGGGGGCACAGATACGCAGTATTTT
CDR3: CATARTGGTDTQYF

D: TRBD1
J: TRBJ2-1
size: NA
V: TRBV25-1
DNA: TGTGCCAGCAGTGACATGGACAGGGAGAAACACAATGAGCAGTTCTTC
CDR3: CASSDMDREKHNEQFF

D: NA
J: TRBJ1-1
size: NA
V: TRBV4-1
DNA: TGCGCCAGCAGCCAAGACCAGAGACAGATGAACACTGAAGCTTTCTTT
CDR3: CASSQDQRQMNTEAFF

D: TRBD2
J: TRBJ2-3
size: NA
V: TRBV7-8
DNA: TGTGCCAGCAGCTTATCCGCGGGAGGGTTCACAGATACGCAGTATTTT
CDR3: CASSLSAGGFTDTQYF

D: NA
J: TRBJ1-5
size: few
V: TRBV27
DNA: TGTGCCAGCAGTTCAGGGGTTTATCAGCCCCAGCATTTT
CDR3: CASSSGVYQPQHF

D: TRBD2
J: TRBJ2-5
size: NA
V: TRBV7-2
DNA: TGTGCCAGCAGCTTAGTCTCTCGGAGCGGGAGGAGGGAGACCCAGTACTTC
CDR3: CASSLVSRSGRRETQYF

D: TRBD2
J: TRBJ2-3
size: NA
V: TRBV3-1/TRBV3-2
DNA: TGTGCCAGCAGCCAAACACTAGCGCGAGATACGCAGTATTTT
CDR3: CASSQTLARDTQYF

D: NA
J: TRBJ1-1
size: NA
V: TRBV13
DNA: TGTGCCAGCAGCTCTCTCGCCGGAAGAGGGACTGAAGCTTTCTTT
CDR3: CASSSLAGRGTEAFF

D: NA
J: TRBJ2-3
size: NA
V: TRBV29-1
DNA: TGCAGCGTTGCTGCGGGGAGCACAGATACGCAGTATTTT
CDR3: CSVAAGSTDTQYF

D: NA
J: TRBJ2-5
size: NA
V: TRBV2
DNA: TGTGCCAGCAGTGACGATAGGGGGAGAGAGACCCAGTACTTC
CDR3: CASSDDRGRETQYF

D: TRBD2
J: TRBJ2-1
size: once
V: TRBV7-8
DNA: TGTGCCAGCAGCTCAACTAGCGGGGGGGGAAATGAGCAGTTCTTC
CDR3: CASSSTSGGGNEQFF

D: NA
J: TRBJ1-2
size: NA
V: TRBV2
DNA: TGTGCCAGCAGTGACGGTATGGCAGGTCGGGGTGCCGGCTACACCTTC
CDR3: CASSDGMAGRGAGYTF

D: TRBD2
J: TRBJ2-3
size: NA
V: TRBV5-1
DNA: TGCGCCAGCAGCCGGACTAGCGGGAGTCTAGATACGCAGTATTTT
CDR3: CASSRTSGSLDTQYF

D: NA
J: TRBJ1-4
size: NA
V: TRBV25-1
DNA: TGTGCCAGCAGTGGAGGGTTTAATGAAAAACTGTTTTTT
CDR3: CASSGGFNEKLFF

D: TRBD1
J: TRBJ2-1
size: NA
V: TRBV3-1/TRBV3-2
DNA: TGTGCCAGCAGCCAATACAGGGGACACAATGAGCAGTTCTTC
CDR3: CASSQYRGHNEQFF

D: TRBD2
J: TRBJ2-1
size: NA
V: TRBV11-2
DNA: TGTGCCAGCAGCATCCGGGCTTTTGGACTAGCGGGAGGGCATGAGCAGTTCTTC
CDR3: CASSIRAFGLAGGHEQFF

D: NA
J: TRBJ1-4
size: NA
V: TRBV19
DNA: TGTGCCAGTAGTATCCGCCTGAGTACGAATGAAAAACTGTTTTTT
CDR3: CASSIRLSTNEKLFF

D: TRBD1
J: TRBJ1-6
size: NA
V: TRBV3-1/TRBV3-2
DNA: TGTGCCAGCAGCCGGGGACAGAACTTAAGATCACCCCTCCACTTT
CDR3: CASSRGQNLRSPLHF

D: NA
J: TRBJ1-1
size: NA
V: TRBV7-2
DNA: TGTGCCAGCAGCTCGTTTAAGAACACTGAAGCTTTCTTT
CDR3: CASSSFKNTEAFF

D: TRBD2
J: TRBJ2-2
size: NA
V: TRBV7-2
DNA: TGTGCCAGCAGCCCTAGCGGGAGCCGGGGGACCGGGGAGCTGTTTTTT
CDR3: CASSPSGSRGTGELFF

D: TRBD2
J: TRBJ2-3
size: NA
V: TRBV5-8
DNA: TGTGCCAGCAGCCCTCTCGGGACTAGCGGGGGCACAGATACGCAGTATTTT
CDR3: CASSPLGTSGGTDTQYF

D: NA
J: TRBJ2-1
size: few
V: TRBV18
DNA: TGTGCCAGCTCACCAGGCGGCGCTGAGCAGTTCTTC
CDR3: CASSPGGAEQFF

D: TRBD1
J: TRBJ2-5
size: few
V: TRBV29-1
DNA: TGCAGCGTCGTACAGGGGGCCGGAAAGACCCAGTACTTC
CDR3: CSVVQGAGKTQYF

D: NA
J: TRBJ2-3
size: NA
V: TRBV27
DNA: TGTGCCAGCAGTTTAGCGGGACGCACAGATACGCAGTATTTT
CDR3: CASSLAGRTDTQYF

D: TRBD2
J: TRBJ2-2
size: NA
V: TRBV9
DNA: TGTGCCAGCAGCGCCGGGACTAGCGGGAGCGGGGAGCTGTTTTTT
CDR3: CASSAGTSGSGELFF

D: NA
J: TRBJ1-1
size: once
V: TRBV9
DNA: TGTGCCAGCAGCGTGGACATTAACACTGAAGCTTTCTTT
CDR3: CASSVDINTEAFF

D: NA
J: TRBJ2-3
size: NA
V: TRBV24-1
DNA: TGTGCCACCAGTGCCAGGGGAGTTGGGCCTAGGGATACGCAGTATTTT
CDR3: CATSARGVGPRDTQYF

D: NA
J: TRBJ2-7
size: NA
V: TRBV5-4
DNA: TGTGCCAGCAGCTTCGATGTTGGGGGGGGCGGGTACGAGCAGTACTTC
CDR3: CASSFDVGGGGYEQYF

D: NA
J: TRBJ1-4
size: NA
V: TRBV5-5
DNA: TGTGCCAGCAGCTCGATAGCCACAGGGAGTAATGAAAAACTGTTTTTT
CDR3: CASSSIATGSNEKLFF

D: TRBD2
J: TRBJ2-3
size: NA
V: TRBV18
DNA: TGTGCCAGCTCCCTTACTAGCGGAGCGCAGTATTTT
CDR3: CASSLTSGAQYF

D: TRBD1
J: TRBJ1-1
size: NA
V: TRBV5-8
DNA: TGTGCCAGCACCCGACAGGGGTTGAACACTGAAGCTTTCTTT
CDR3: CASTRQGLNTEAFF

D: NA
J: TRBJ2-7
size: NA
V: TRBV7-8
DNA: TGTGCCAGCAGCTTACGGGTGTTGGCCTACGAGCAGTACTTC
CDR3: CASSLRVLAYEQYF

D: TRBD1
J: TRBJ1-2
size: NA
V: TRBV5-4
DNA: TGTGCCAGCAGCTTGGTGGGACAGCGGAACTATGGCTACACCTTC
CDR3: CASSLVGQRNYGYTF

D: TRBD2
J: TRBJ2-1
size: once
V: TRBV7-9
DNA: TGTGCCAGCAACAGACTAGCGGCTAACAATGAGCAGTTCTTC
CDR3: CASNRLAANNEQFF

D: NA
J: TRBJ1-5
size: few
V: TRBV4-2
DNA: TGTGCCAGCAGCCAAGATTACCCAACTATGTCCCAGCATTTT
CDR3: CASSQDYPTMSQHF

D: TRBD1
J: TRBJ2-2
size: NA
V: TRBV5-1
DNA: TGCGCCAGCAGCTCGGGACAGGGTTACACCGGGGAGCTGTTTTTT
CDR3: CASSSGQGYTGELFF

D: NA
J: TRBJ1-2
size: NA
V: TRBV9
DNA: TGTGCCAGCAGCCACGGGGGAGTACGGGGCTACACCTTC
CDR3: CASSHGGVRGYTF

D: NA
J: TRBJ2-3
size: NA
V: TRBV6-1
DNA: TGTGCCAGCAGTGAATTTCGACGGCTAGCAGGAGATACGCAGTATTTT
CDR3: CASSEFRRLAGDTQYF

D: NA
J: TRBJ1-1
size: NA
V: TRBV7-9
DNA: TGTGCCAGCAGCTCCAGGGTGAACACTGAAGCTTTCTTT
CDR3: CASSSRVNTEAFF

D: NA
J: TRBJ2-6
size: NA
V: TRBV5-6
DNA: TGTGCCAGCAGCTACAGGAATCCCTCTGGGGCCAACGTCCTGACTTTC
CDR3: CASSYRNPSGANVLTF

D: TRBD1
J: TRBJ2-7
size: NA
V: TRBV10-3
DNA: TGTGCCATCAGTGTTCCGGGACAGGGTTCCGAGCAGTACTTC
CDR3: CAISVPGQGSEQYF